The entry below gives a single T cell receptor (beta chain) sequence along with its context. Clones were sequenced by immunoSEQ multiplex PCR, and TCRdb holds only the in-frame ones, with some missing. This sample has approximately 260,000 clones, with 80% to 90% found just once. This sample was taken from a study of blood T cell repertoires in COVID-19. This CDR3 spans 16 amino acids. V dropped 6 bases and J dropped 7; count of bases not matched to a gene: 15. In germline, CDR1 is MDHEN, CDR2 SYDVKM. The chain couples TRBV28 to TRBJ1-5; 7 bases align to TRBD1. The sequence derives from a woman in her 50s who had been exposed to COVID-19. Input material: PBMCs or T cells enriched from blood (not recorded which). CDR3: CASSLVPTGVSQPQHF. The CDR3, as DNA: TGTGCCAGCAGCTTGGTTCCTACAGGGGTCTCACAGCCCCAGCATTTT.